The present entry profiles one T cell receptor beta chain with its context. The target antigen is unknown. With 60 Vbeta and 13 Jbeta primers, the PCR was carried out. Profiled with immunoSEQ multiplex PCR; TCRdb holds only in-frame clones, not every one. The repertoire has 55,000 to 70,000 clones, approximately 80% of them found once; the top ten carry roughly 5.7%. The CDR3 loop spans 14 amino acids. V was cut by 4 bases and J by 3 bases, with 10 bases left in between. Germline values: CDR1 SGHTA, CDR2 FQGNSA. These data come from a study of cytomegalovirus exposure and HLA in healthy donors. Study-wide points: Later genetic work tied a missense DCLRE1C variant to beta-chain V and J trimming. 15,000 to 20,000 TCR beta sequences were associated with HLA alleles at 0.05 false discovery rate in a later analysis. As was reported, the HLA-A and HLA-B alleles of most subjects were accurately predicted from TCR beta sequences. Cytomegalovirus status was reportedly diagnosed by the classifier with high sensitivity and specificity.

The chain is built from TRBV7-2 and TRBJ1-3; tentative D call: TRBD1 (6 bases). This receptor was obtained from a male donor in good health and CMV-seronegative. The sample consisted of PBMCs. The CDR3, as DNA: TGTGCCAGCAGCTCACAGGGTATTGGAAACACCATATATTTT. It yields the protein CASSSQGIGNTIYF.